A single TCR beta chain is shown here with its context. Its antigen is still unknown. From germline, CDR1 is LGHDT and CDR2 YNNKEL (reference sequence). This CDR3 is 15 amino acids long. V was trimmed by 2 bases and J by 7 bases, leaving 15 bases between them. Profiling relied on immunoSEQ multiplex PCR, and the TCRdb table lists in-frame clones only, not all of them. The sample consists of tens of thousands of clones, over 75% of them appearing once. This sample was taken from a study of T cell responses to AZD1222 COVID-19 vaccine. General study findings and limits: Dominant at 160-218 and 743-854, vaccine-associated CD4 TCRs also spanned spike. Clonal diversity may have been underestimated, and the donors were mostly white British, with more females than males. At study baseline, merely a handful of AZD1222 recipients were seropositive.

This sequence joins TRBV3-1 (or the pseudogene TRBV3-2) and TRBJ1-5; D is perhaps TRBD1 (6 bases). The receptor was derived from an adult in good health. Material: peripheral blood, obtained on day 0 of AZD1222 vaccination. The CDR3: CASSQQAGEGQPQHF. CDR3 nucleotide sequence: TGTGCCAGCAGCCAACAGGCAGGGGAGGGCCAGCCCCAGCATTTT.